This T cell receptor (beta chain) derives from a study of response to subunit inactivated influenza vaccine. Study outcomes and limitations: Authors proposed each seasonal influenza vaccination draws in few new T cells.

TCRdb called the RT-PCR reads again in MiXCR, with one record for every CDR3 protein. This sample carries hundreds of thousands of distinct CDR3 sequences, about 15% of them seen once, and the ten largest clones take less than 9%. This CDR3 has 12 amino acids. From germline, CDR1 is ENHRY and CDR2 SYGVKD. The V gene lost 3 bases and the J gene lost 5 bases, with 7 bases spanning the gap. On this clonotype: Its antigen is unknown.

This TCR derives from a man aged 50 or older who received an inactivated influenza vaccine. The source material was PBMCs from blood, sampled around 14 days before vaccination. The chain uses TRBV10-3 and TRBJ2-5; no clear D. The CDR3 reads CAISDDRETQYF. In DNA form, the CDR3 reads TGTGCCATCAGTGACGATCGGGAGACCCAGTACTTC.